The sequence of this T cell receptor beta chain was determined in a study of OX40 agonist ivuxolimab in advanced cancers. V was clipped by 2 bases and J by 2 bases; unmatched bases: 6. This CDR3 is 15 amino acids long. Per germline, CDR1 SGHRS and CDR2 YFSETQ. TCRdb's copy holds only in-frame clones and misses some; the assay was immunoSEQ multiplex PCR. Of tens of thousands of clones listed, about 86% are singletons. The source material was CD4+ or CD8+ T cells sorted from blood, sampled in a trial of the OX40 agonist ivuxolimab. This chain joins TRBV5-1 and TRBJ2-5, with 7 bases aligning to TRBD1. This receptor was taken from an adult with an advanced solid tumor such as melanoma, head and neck, liver or kidney cancer. The CDR3 DNA is TGCGCCAGCAGCTTCAGACAGGGCGGTCAAGAGACCCAGTACTTC. Translating it yields CASSFRQGGQETQYF.